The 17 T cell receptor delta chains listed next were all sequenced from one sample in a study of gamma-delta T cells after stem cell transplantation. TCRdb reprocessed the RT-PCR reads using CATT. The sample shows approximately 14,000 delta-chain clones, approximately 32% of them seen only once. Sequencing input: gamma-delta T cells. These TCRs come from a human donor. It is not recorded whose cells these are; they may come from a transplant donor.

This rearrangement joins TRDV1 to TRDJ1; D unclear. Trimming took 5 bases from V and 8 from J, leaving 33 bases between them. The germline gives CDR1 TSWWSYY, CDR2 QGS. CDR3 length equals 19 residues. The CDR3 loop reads CALGNPVGATPSQERKLIF. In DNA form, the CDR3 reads TGTGCTCTTGGGAACCCCGTCGGGGCTACTCCCTCACAAGAGAGGAAACTCATCTTT.

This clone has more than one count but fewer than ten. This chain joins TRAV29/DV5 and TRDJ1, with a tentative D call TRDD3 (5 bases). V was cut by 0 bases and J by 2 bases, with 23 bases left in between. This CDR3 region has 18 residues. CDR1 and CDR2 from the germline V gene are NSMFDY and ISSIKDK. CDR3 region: CAASAESSRGGQTDKLIF. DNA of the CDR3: TGTGCAGCAAGCGCGGAGTCTAGCCGGGGAGGGCAGACCGATAAACTCATCTTT. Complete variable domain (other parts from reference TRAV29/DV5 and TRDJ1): DQQVKQNSPSLSVQEGRISILNCDYTNSMFDYFLWYKKYPAEGPTFLISISSIKDKNEDGRFTVFLNKSAKHLSLHIVPSQPGDSAVYFCAASAESSRGGQTDKLIFGKGTRVTVEP.

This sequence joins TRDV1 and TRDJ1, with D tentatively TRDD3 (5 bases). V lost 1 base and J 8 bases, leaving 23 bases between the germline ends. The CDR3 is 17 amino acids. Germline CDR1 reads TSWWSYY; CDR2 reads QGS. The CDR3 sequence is CALGEPLTPNWPGKLIF. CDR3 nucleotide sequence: TGTGCTCTTGGGGAACCCCTTACTCCCAACTGGCCGGGAAAACTCATCTTT.

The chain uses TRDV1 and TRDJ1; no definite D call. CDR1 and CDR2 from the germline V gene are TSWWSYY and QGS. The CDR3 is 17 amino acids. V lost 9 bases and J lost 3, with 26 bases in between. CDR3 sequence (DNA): TGTGCTCTCGCCTTAGATCCTCCGTACTGTGACGCCGATAAACTCATCTTT. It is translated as CALALDPPYCDADKLIF.

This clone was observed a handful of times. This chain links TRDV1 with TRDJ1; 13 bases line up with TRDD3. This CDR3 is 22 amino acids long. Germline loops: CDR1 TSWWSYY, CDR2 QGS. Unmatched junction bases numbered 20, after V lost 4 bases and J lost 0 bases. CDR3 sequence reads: CALGAPSRPTGGYALYTDKLIF. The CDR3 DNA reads TGTGCTCTTGGGGCTCCCAGCCGCCCTACTGGGGGATACGCCTTATACACCGATAAACTCATCTTT.

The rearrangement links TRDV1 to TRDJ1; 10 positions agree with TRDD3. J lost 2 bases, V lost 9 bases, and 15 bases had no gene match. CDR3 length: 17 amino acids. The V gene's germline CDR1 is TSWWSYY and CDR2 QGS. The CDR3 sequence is CALGAGTVLGDTDKLIF. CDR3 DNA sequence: TGTGCTCTCGGAGCCGGGACAGTACTGGGGGATACCGATAAACTCATCTTT.

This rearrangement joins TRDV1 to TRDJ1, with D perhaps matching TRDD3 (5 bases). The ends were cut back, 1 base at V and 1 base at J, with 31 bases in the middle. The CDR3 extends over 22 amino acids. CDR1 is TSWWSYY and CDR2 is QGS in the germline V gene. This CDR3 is CALGEQYYGGYTLTPSTDKLIF. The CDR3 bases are TGTGCTCTTGGGGAACAATACTACGGGGGTTACACTTTGACCCCATCCACCGATAAACTCATCTTT.

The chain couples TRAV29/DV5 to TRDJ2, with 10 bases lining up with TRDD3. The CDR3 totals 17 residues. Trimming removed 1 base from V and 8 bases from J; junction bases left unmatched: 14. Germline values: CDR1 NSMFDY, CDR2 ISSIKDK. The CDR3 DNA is TGTGCAGCAAGCCCATCCTACGGAAGGGGGATACGGGCACAACTCTTCTTT. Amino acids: CAASPSYGRGIRAQLFF.

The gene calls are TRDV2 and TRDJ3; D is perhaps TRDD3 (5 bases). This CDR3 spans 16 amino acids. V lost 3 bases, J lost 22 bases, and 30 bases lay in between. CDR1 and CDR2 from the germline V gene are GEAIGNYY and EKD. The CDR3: CACDVGLSWDTLHIFF. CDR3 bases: TGTGCCTGTGACGTTGGGCTCTCCTGGGACACCCTCCATATATTTTTC.

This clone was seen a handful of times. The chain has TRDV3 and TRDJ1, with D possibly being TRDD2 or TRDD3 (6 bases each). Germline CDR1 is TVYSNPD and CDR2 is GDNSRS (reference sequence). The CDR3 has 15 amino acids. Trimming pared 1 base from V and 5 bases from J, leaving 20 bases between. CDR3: CAFILRGTTVDKLIF. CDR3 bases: TGTGCCTTTATCCTACGGGGGACAACTGTTGATAAACTCATCTTT.

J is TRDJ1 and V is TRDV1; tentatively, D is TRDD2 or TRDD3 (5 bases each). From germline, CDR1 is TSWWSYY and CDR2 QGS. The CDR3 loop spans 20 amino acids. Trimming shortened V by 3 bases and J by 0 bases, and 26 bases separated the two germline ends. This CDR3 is CALGEKPYGVGTGYTDKLIF. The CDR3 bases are TGTGCTCTTGGGGAGAAACCCTACGGTGTGGGGACAGGATACACCGATAAACTCATCTTT.

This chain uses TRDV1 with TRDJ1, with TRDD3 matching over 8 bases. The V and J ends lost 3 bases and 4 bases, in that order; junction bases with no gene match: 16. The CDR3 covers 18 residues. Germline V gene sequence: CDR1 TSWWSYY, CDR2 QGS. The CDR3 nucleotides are TGTGCTCTTGGGGACCTAAGCCTGGGGTGGGGGATTGGCGATAAACTCATCTTT. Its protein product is CALGDLSLGWGIGDKLIF.

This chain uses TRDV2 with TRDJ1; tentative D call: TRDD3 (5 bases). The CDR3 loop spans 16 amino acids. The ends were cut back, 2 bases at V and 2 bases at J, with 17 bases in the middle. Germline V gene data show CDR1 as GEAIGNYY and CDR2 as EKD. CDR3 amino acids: CACDNHGVRGTDKLIF. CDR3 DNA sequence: TGTGCCTGTGACAACCACGGGGTCCGGGGGACCGATAAACTCATCTTT.

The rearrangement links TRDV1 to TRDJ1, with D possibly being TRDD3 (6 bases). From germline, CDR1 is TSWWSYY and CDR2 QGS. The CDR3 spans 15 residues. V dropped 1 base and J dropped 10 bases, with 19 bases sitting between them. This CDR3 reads CALGEPLLGEGRLIF. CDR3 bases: TGTGCTCTTGGGGAACCGTTACTGGGCGAGGGGAGACTCATCTTT.

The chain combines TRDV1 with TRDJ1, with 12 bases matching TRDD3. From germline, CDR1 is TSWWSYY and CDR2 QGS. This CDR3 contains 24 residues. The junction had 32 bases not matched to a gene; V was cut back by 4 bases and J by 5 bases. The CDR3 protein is CALGGNFLTLYWGIPTRGTDKLIF. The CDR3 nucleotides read TGTGCTCTTGGGGGCAACTTCCTAACCTTGTACTGGGGGATACCCACTCGGGGGACTGATAAACTCATCTTT.

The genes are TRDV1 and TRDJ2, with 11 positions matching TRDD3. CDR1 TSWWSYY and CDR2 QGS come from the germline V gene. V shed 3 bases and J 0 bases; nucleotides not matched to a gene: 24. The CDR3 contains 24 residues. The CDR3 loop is CALGEAGKLRQLGDKTTLTAQLFF. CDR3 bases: TGTGCTCTTGGGGAGGCCGGAAAACTTCGCCAACTGGGGGATAAGACTACTTTGACAGCACAACTCTTCTTT.

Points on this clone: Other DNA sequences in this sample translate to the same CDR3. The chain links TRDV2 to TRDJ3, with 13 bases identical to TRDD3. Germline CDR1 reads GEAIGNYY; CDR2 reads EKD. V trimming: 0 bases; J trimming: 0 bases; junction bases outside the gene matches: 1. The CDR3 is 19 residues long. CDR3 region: CACDTYWGIRSWDTRQMFF. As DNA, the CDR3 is TGTGCCTGTGACACCTACTGGGGGATACGCTCCTGGGACACCCGACAGATGTTTTTC.